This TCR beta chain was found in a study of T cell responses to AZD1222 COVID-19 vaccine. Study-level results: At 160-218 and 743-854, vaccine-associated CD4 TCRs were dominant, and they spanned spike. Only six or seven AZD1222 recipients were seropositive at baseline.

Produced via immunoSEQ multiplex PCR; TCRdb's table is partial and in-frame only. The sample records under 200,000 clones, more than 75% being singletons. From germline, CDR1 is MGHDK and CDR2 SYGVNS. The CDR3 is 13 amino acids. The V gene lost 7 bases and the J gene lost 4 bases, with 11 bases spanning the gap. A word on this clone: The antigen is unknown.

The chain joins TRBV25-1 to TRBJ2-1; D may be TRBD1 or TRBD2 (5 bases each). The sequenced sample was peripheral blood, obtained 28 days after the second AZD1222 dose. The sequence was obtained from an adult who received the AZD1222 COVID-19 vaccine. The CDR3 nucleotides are TGTGCCAGCACTGGGTGGGGGTACAATGAGCAGTTCTTC. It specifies CASTGWGYNEQFF.